This TCR beta chain was sequenced for a study of blood T cell repertoires in COVID-19. Study processing details: Nucleated cell counts were estimated from reference gene primer amplification. Generated by immunoSEQ multiplex PCR, the TCRdb table keeps only in-frame clones and is missing some. V, J and clone size derive from that table, while D and trimming were established from the DNA sequence. Seen here are 150,000 to 200,000 clones, 89% observed once, and the top ten hold 1.5% to 2%. Sequenced sample: peripheral blood. The source is a man between 18 and 35 years old who had recovered from COVID-19.

This CDR3 is CASSYGTSGSYEQYF. CDR3 coding DNA: TGTGCCAGCAGTTACGGGACTAGCGGATCCTACGAGCAGTACTTC. V usage is TRBV6-5 and J usage is TRBJ2-7, with 11 bases that match TRBD2. The V gene end was trimmed by 2 bases and the J gene end by 1 base; junction bases not matched to a gene: 1. Germline values: CDR1 MNHEY, CDR2 SVGAGI. The CDR3 length is 15 residues.